The rows below give T cell receptor beta chains drawn from one sample of a study of cytomegalovirus exposure and HLA in healthy donors. Repertoires were generated with immunoSEQ multiplex PCR, while TCRdb's copy carries only in-frame clones and drops some. The sample shows over 150,000 clones, 70% to 80% of them seen only once. The sequenced sample was PBMCs. The source of these receptors is a man aged 25-45 years in good health and CMV-seropositive. CDR3s include the opening cysteine and the closing phenylalanine or tryptophan. Fields, in order: J gene, D gene, V gene, clone size, CDR3 DNA, CDR3 protein. D genes are given only for firm matches. Clone sizes are given selectively: once, few, many, or a class where the clone is expanded.

TRBJ1-1 | - | TRBV9 | - | TGTGCCAGCAGCGTTTCGGGAGGGTCGGACACTGAAGCTTTCTTT | CASSVSGGSDTEAFF
TRBJ1-2 | TRBD1 | TRBV15 | - | TGTGCCACCAGCAGGGGGGGACAGATGGGAAATGGCTACACCTTC | CATSRGGQMGNGYTF
TRBJ2-2 | TRBD2 | TRBV6-1 | - | TGTGCCAATAGCGGGATAGGCACCGGGGAGCTGTTTTTT | CANSGIGTGELFF
TRBJ1-2 | - | TRBV20-1 | - | TGCAGTGCTACAGGGTCCTATGGCTACACCTTC | CSATGSYGYTF
TRBJ1-1 | - | TRBV5-1 | - | TGCGCCAGCAGCTTGGGGTCCTCCCGGGAAGGAGCTTTCTTT | CASSLGSSREGAFF
TRBJ2-1 | TRBD2 | TRBV28 | - | TGTGCCAGCACCCCCCCTCCGGGACTAGCGGGCCCCCTCTCCTACAATGAGCAGTTCTTC | CASTPPPGLAGPLSYNEQFF
TRBJ2-7 | - | TRBV6-1 | - | TGTGCCAGCAGGCCCGGGACACCCTACGAGCAGTACTTC | CASRPGTPYEQYF
TRBJ1-2 | - | TRBV5-1 | - | TGCGCCAGCAGCCGATATGACAGACCTGGCTGCACCTTC | CASSRYDRPGCTF
TRBJ1-2 | - | TRBV21-1 | - | TGTGCCAGCAGCCCGGGGGTTTCGGGAGGCTACACCTTC | CASSPGVSGGYTF
TRBJ2-7 | - | TRBV9 | - | TGTGCCAGCAGCGCCCACGGGACAAGCTCCTACGAGCAGTACTTC | CASSAHGTSSYEQYF
TRBJ2-3 | - | TRBV11-2 | - | TGTGCCAGCAGCTTGCGGCAGGGAGGAGATACGCAGTATTTT | CASSLRQGGDTQYF
TRBJ2-7 | - | TRBV10-3 | - | TGTGCCATCAGTGACGGGGGGCAAAGGACCTACGAGCAGTACTTC | CAISDGGQRTYEQYF
TRBJ1-2 | TRBD1 | TRBV28 | - | TGTGCCAGCAGTTTGGCAGGGGGACCCTATGGCTACACCTTC | CASSLAGGPYGYTF
TRBJ2-5 | TRBD1 | TRBV7-7 | - | TGTGCCAGCAGCCTCGGACAGGGCCAAGAGACCCAGTACTTC | CASSLGQGQETQYF
TRBJ1-2 | TRBD1 | TRBV6-5 | - | TGTGCCAGCGCGATGACAGGGGCCTTAAGTTATGGCTACACCTTC | CASAMTGALSYGYTF
TRBJ1-1 | - | TRBV27 | few | TGTGCCAGCAGCCTGAGAGAGAACACTGAAGCTTTCTTT | CASSLRENTEAFF